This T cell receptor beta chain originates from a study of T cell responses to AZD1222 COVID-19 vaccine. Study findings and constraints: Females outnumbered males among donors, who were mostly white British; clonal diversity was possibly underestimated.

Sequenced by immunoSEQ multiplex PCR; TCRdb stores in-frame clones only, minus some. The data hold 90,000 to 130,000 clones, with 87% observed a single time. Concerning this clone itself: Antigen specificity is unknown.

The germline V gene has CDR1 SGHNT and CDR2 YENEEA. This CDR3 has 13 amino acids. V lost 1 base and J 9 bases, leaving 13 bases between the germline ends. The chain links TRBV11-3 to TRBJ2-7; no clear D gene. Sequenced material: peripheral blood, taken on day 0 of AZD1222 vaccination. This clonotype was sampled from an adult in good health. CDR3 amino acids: CASSLGRSGGQYF. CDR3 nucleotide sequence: TGTGCCAGCAGCTTAGGCAGGTCTGGCGGGCAGTACTTC.